A single sample is the source of the 27 T cell receptor beta chains below, sequenced in a study of T cell responses to AZD1222 COVID-19 vaccine. This table comes from immunoSEQ multiplex PCR, and its TCRdb copy is limited to in-frame clones, with some not included. The table includes about 120,000 clones, approximately 83% detected once. Sequencing was performed on peripheral blood, taken on day 0 of AZD1222 vaccination. These receptor sequences come from an adult in good health.

The CDR3 loop reads CASSSNYQPQHF. The CDR3 bases are TGTGCCAGCAGTTCAAATTATCAGCCCCAGCATTTT. This sequence joins TRBV27 and TRBJ1-5; D gene unclear. The V gene's germline CDR1 is MNHEY and CDR2 SMNVEV (reference sequence). CDR3 length equals 12 residues. V lost 4 bases, J lost 5 bases, and 6 bases lay in between.

This clone showed up just once. The CDR3 sequence: CASGLVPEGYTEAFF. The CDR3 DNA sequence: TGTGCTAGTGGTTTGGTACCTGAGGGTTACACTGAAGCTTTCTTT. J is TRBJ1-1 and V is TRBV12-5; D gene uncertain. V lost 0 bases and J lost 3, with 11 bases in between. Germline values: CDR1 LGHNT, CDR2 FRNRAP. The CDR3 extends over 15 amino acids.

V usage is TRBV19 and J usage is TRBJ2-7, with 7 bases lining up with TRBD2. The CDR3 is 15 amino acids. V gave up 4 bases and J gave up 3 bases; unmatched junction bases: 9. Germline assignment: CDR1 LNHDA and CDR2 SQIVND (reference sequence). CDR3 sequence reads: CASSKSAQRDYEQYF. The CDR3, as DNA: TGTGCCAGTAGTAAGTCCGCTCAGCGGGACTACGAGCAGTACTTC.

The genes are TRBV27 and TRBJ1-1, with TRBD1 matching 11 bases. CDR1 MNHEY and CDR2 SMNVEV come from the germline V gene (reference sequence). The CDR3 covers 17 residues. V trimming: 1 base; J trimming: 0 bases; junction bases outside the gene matches: 4. The CDR3: CASSLWGQGVMNTEAFF. The CDR3 nucleotides read TGTGCCAGCAGTTTATGGGGACAGGGGGTTATGAACACTGAAGCTTTCTTT.

The chain has TRBV9 and TRBJ1-1; D might be TRBD1 (5 bases). In germline, CDR1 is SGDLS, CDR2 YYNGEE. The CDR3 consists of 13 residues. With 4 bases removed from V and 10 bases from J, the gap between germline ends came to 17 bases. CDR3 protein: CASSPQRAQGAFF. CDR3 nucleotide sequence: TGTGCCAGCAGCCCGCAACGGGCGCAGGGAGCTTTCTTT.

The chain couples TRBV7-2 to TRBJ2-1, with D unresolved. This CDR3 comprises 18 residues. Trimming pared 4 bases from V and 4 bases from J, leaving 23 bases between. Germline-derived CDR1 and CDR2 are SGHTA and FQGNSA. CDR3 bases: TGTGCCAGCAGCTCCCGGGTGAAGACAAGGCCCACATACAATGAGCAGTTCTTC. This codes for CASSSRVKTRPTYNEQFF.

The sample holds one count of this clone. The chain uses TRBV20-1 and TRBJ1-1; perhaps TRBD1 as D (5 bases). This CDR3 contains 10 residues. Per germline, CDR1 DFQATT and CDR2 SNEGSKA (reference sequence). Trimming shortened V by 2 bases and J by 7 bases, and 5 bases separated the two germline ends. This CDR3 reads CSARTGEAFF. The CDR3 DNA follows: TGCAGTGCTAGAACAGGTGAAGCTTTCTTT.

This clone was observed a few times. V is TRBV19 and J is TRBJ2-1, with D uncertain. Germline V lookup: CDR1 LNHDA, CDR2 SQIVND (reference sequence). V shed 0 bases and J shed 7 bases, with 4 bases lying between them. There are 12 residues in the CDR3. CDR3: CASSIEENEQFF. The CDR3 nucleotides are TGTGCCAGTAGTATAGAAGAAAATGAGCAGTTCTTC. The full variable domain, with the rest looked up from reference TRBV19 and TRBJ2-1, is DGGITQSPKYLFRKEGQNVTLSCEQNLNHDAMYWYRQDPGQGLRLIYYSQIVNDFQKGDIAEGYSVSREKKESFPLTVTSAQKNPTAFYLCASSIEENEQFFGPGTRLTVL.

V gene TRBV21-1 combines with J gene TRBJ2-5; TRBD1, the table's D call, lacks a check against the DNA. TRBV21-1 is annotated as a pseudogene. This CDR3 is 15 amino acids long. The CDR3 protein is CASSEAGRVQETQYF. The CDR3 bases are TGTGCCAGCAGCGAAGCCGGCAGGGTCCAAGAGACCCAGTACTTC.

This clone was seen a handful of times. V and J are TRBV19 and TRBJ2-7; D assignment may be TRBD1 or TRBD2 (5 bases each). Germline CDR1 is LNHDA and CDR2 is SQIVND (reference sequence). Trimming pared 3 bases from V and 0 bases from J, leaving 15 bases between. The CDR3 loop spans 16 amino acids. The CDR3 sequence: CASSMTDRDVSYEQYF. CDR3 bases: TGTGCCAGTAGTATGACGGACCGGGACGTCTCCTACGAGCAGTACTTC. The full variable domain, completed using reference TRBV19 and TRBJ2-7, is DGGITQSPKYLFRKEGQNVTLSCEQNLNHDAMYWYRQDPGQGLRLIYYSQIVNDFQKGDIAEGYSVSREKKESFPLTVTSAQKNPTAFYLCASSMTDRDVSYEQYFGPGTRLTVT.

This clone has a single count. V usage is TRBV30 and J usage is TRBJ1-3; D is undetermined. This CDR3 has 13 amino acids. In germline, CDR1 is GTSNPN, CDR2 SVGIG (reference sequence). V gave up 1 base and J gave up 1 base, with 5 bases separating them. The DNA of the CDR3 is TGTGCCTGGAGTGGTAATTCTGGAAACACCATATATTTT. Amino acids: CAWSGNSGNTIYF.

CDR3 loop: CASSSYYEQYF. The CDR3 DNA follows: TGTGCCAGCAGCTCGTACTACGAGCAGTACTTC. The chain uses TRBV5-8 and TRBJ2-7; no firm D call. Germline V gene sequence: CDR1 SGHTS, CDR2 YDEGEE. Between the trimmed V and J ends, which lost 3 bases and 3 bases, there was a span of 4 bases. The CDR3 is 11 amino acids.

This chain links TRBV11-2 with TRBJ2-2, with 7 bases lining up with TRBD1. The V and J ends lost 4 bases and 3 bases, in that order; junction bases with no gene match: 8. In germline, CDR1 is SGHAT, CDR2 FQNNGV. This CDR3 region has 16 residues. The CDR3 loop reads CASSWSKGAYTGELFF. The CDR3 DNA is TGTGCCAGCAGCTGGTCAAAGGGGGCCTACACCGGGGAGCTGTTTTTT.

V is TRBV6-5 and J is TRBJ1-5; no clear D gene. V lost 5 bases and J lost 4, with 12 bases in between. Germline CDR1 reads MNHEY; CDR2 reads SVGAGI. The CDR3 consists of 14 residues. The CDR3 protein is CASSPGNTNQPQHF. The CDR3 DNA follows: TGTGCCAGCAGTCCCGGAAACACTAATCAGCCCCAGCATTTT.

The CDR3 loop reads CASSSDLSSNSYNEQFF. As DNA, the CDR3 is TGTGCCAGCAGCTCCGACCTATCCTCGAATTCCTACAATGAGCAGTTCTTC. This sequence joins TRBV7-3 and TRBJ2-1; no clear D gene. Germline lookup yields CDR1 SGHTA and CDR2 FQGTGA. The V gene lost 4 bases and the J gene lost 1 base, with 17 bases spanning the gap. The CDR3 is 17 residues long. The complete variable domain, with remaining parts taken from reference TRBV7-3 and TRBJ2-1, reads GAGVSQTPSNKVTEKGKYVELRCDPISGHTALYWYRQSLGQGPEFLIYFQGTGAADDSGLPNDRFFAVRPEGSVSTLKIQRTERGDSAVYLCASSSDLSSNSYNEQFFGPGTRLTVL.

This chain uses TRBV28 with TRBJ2-7, with D unresolved. V lost 3 bases and J lost 6, with 9 bases in between. The CDR3 runs to 12 residues. Germline V gives CDR1 MDHEN, CDR2 SYDVKM. CDR3 protein: CASSLVGFEQYF. In nucleotides, the CDR3 is TGTGCCAGCAGTTTGGTAGGGTTCGAGCAGTACTTC.

The chain joins TRBV19 to TRBJ1-1, with D unresolved. The CDR3 has 13 amino acids. Germline V CDR1 and CDR2: LNHDA, SQIVND (reference sequence). The V end was cut by 6 bases, the J end by 1 base, with 9 bases between. Here the CDR3 reads CASRAGRNTEAFF. The DNA for the CDR3 is TGTGCCAGTAGAGCGGGTCGGAACACTGAAGCTTTCTTT.

This chain links TRBV6-5 with TRBJ2-2, with TRBD2 matching 10 bases. Trimming at V came to 6 bases and at J to 4 bases, leaving 5 bases not matched to a gene. The germline CDR1 and CDR2 sequences are MNHEY and SVGAGI. CDR3 length equals 15 residues. CDR3 protein: CASRSSGGRTGELFF. The DNA for the CDR3 is TGTGCCAGCAGGTCTAGCGGGGGCCGCACCGGGGAGCTGTTTTTT.

The chain uses TRBV30 and TRBJ2-3, with TRBD2 identical over 9 bases. Per germline, CDR1 GTSNPN and CDR2 SVGIG (reference sequence). The CDR3 is 13 residues long. V gave up 5 bases and J gave up 6 bases; unmatched junction bases: 6. The CDR3: CAWGRGGSDTQYF. The CDR3 DNA reads TGTGCCTGGGGGCGGGGGGGCAGTGATACGCAGTATTTT. Supplemented by reference TRBV30 and TRBJ2-3, the full variable domain reads SQTIHQWPATLVQPVGSPLSLECTVEGTSNPNLYWYRQAAGRGLQLLFYSVGIGQISSEVPQNLSASRPQDRQFILSSKKLLLSDSGFYLCAWGRGGSDTQYFGPGTRLTVL.

This clone was recorded only once. The chain links TRBV9 to TRBJ1-5; 8 positions agree with TRBD1. This CDR3 comprises 16 residues. Losses at the gene ends were 3 bases for V and 0 bases for J; bases not matched to a gene: 5. Germline-derived CDR1 and CDR2 are SGDLS and YYNGEE. CDR3 DNA: TGTGCCAGCAGCGCCGGGACAGGATATAGCAATCAGCCCCAGCATTTT. Its translation: CASSAGTGYSNQPQHF.

This clone showed up just a few times. The chain joins TRBV15 to TRBJ1-5, with D perhaps matching TRBD1 (5 bases). This CDR3 contains 17 residues. Germline CDR1 LNHNV, CDR2 YYDKDF (reference sequence). Deletions cut 0 bases from V and 0 bases from J, with 12 bases between. The CDR3 region is CATSRDRDGHSNQPQHF. The CDR3 DNA sequence: TGTGCCACCAGCAGAGACCGGGACGGACATAGCAATCAGCCCCAGCATTTT.

The V and J genes are TRBV18 and TRBJ2-1, with 8 positions matching TRBD2. CDR1 KGHSH and CDR2 LQKENI come from the germline V gene. The ends lost 6 bases at V and 6 bases at J; junction bases unmatched: 7. The CDR3 has 14 residues. CDR3 sequence: CASSRTGLVNEQFF. The CDR3 bases are TGTGCCAGCTCTCGAACGGGACTAGTCAATGAGCAGTTCTTC.

This sequence joins TRBV18 and TRBJ1-6; 7 nucleotides agree with TRBD1. The V segment lost 1 base and the J segment 5 bases; nucleotides outside the gene matches: 8. Germline values: CDR1 KGHSH, CDR2 LQKENI. CDR3 length equals 17 residues. For the CDR3, the DNA is TGTGCCAGCTCACCACTCGTCATGACAGGGAATAATTCACCCCTCCACTTT. Its translation: CASSPLVMTGNNSPLHF.

The chain combines TRBV19 with TRBJ2-5, with 9 bases matching TRBD2. This CDR3 is built from 14 residues. CDR1 is LNHDA, CDR2 SQIVND, per germline (reference sequence). The J segment lost 4 bases and the V segment lost 2 bases, leaving 2 bases of the junction unmatched. DNA for the CDR3: TGTGCCAGTAGTATACTAGCGGGAAGAGAGACCCAGTACTTC. Protein product: CASSILAGRETQYF.

The V and J genes are TRBV28 and TRBJ2-3, with 10 positions matching TRBD2. The CDR3 has 15 amino acids. V gave up 5 bases and J gave up 3 bases; unmatched junction bases: 5. Germline V CDR1 and CDR2: MDHEN, SYDVKM. In DNA form, the CDR3 reads TGTGCCAGCAGTCGAAGCGGGGGGGGGACAGATACGCAGTATTTT. Its protein product is CASSRSGGGTDTQYF.

The V call is TRBV29-1, the J call TRBJ2-7; TRBD2 matches at 8 bases. The ends lost 4 bases at V and 7 bases at J; junction bases unmatched: 9. This CDR3 has 13 amino acids. The germline V gene has CDR1 SQVTM and CDR2 ANQGSEA. The CDR3 DNA is TGCAGCGTTGTCGGCGGGGGGCCGCGGGAGCAGTACTTC. It encodes CSVVGGGPREQYF.

This clone was seen once. The chain combines TRBV11-3 with TRBJ2-2, with a tentative D call TRBD2 (6 bases). This CDR3 contains 16 residues. CDR1 is SGHNT and CDR2 is YENEEA in the germline V gene. Trimming removed 2 bases at V and 1 base at J, with 11 bases between. This chain's CDR3 is CASSLKISGNTGELFF. The CDR3 nucleotides are TGTGCCAGCAGCTTAAAGATTAGCGGGAACACCGGGGAGCTGTTTTTT. Drawing the rest from reference TRBV11-3 and TRBJ2-2, the complete variable domain is EAGVVQSPRYKIIEKKQPVAFWCNPISGHNTLYWYLQNLGQGPELLIRYENEEAVDDSQLPKDRFSAERLKGVDSTLKIQPAELGDSAVYLCASSLKISGNTGELFFGEGSRLTVL.